The next 2 T cell receptor beta chains were all read from a single sample in a study of cytomegalovirus exposure and HLA in healthy donors. The PCR contained 60 Vbeta and 13 Jbeta primers. TCRdb's copy holds only in-frame clones and misses some; the assay was immunoSEQ multiplex PCR. The table lists under 150,000 clones, less than 85% of them singletons. Sequenced sample: PBMCs. The receptors originated from a woman aged 50 to 60 in good health and CMV-seropositive.

This chain links TRBV5-6 with TRBJ1-4; tentative D call: TRBD1 (5 bases). V was trimmed by 1 base and J by 5 bases, leaving 12 bases between them. CDR1 and CDR2 (germline): SGHDT, YYEEEE. This CDR3 spans 15 amino acids. CDR3 amino acids: CASSLNGGMNEKLFF. The CDR3 region has the DNA TGTGCCAGCAGCTTGAACGGGGGGATGAATGAAAAACTGTTTTTT.

The chain joins TRBV28 to TRBJ1-1; TRBD1 is a possible D gene (6 bases). Per germline, CDR1 MDHEN and CDR2 SYDVKM. The CDR3 runs to 16 residues. V dropped 5 bases and J dropped 1 base, with 17 bases sitting between them. The CDR3 is CASSRSGTGPNTEAFF. CDR3 DNA: TGTGCCAGCAGTCGATCGGGTACAGGGCCGAACACTGAAGCTTTCTTT.